Listed below are T cell receptor beta chains from one sample, sequenced in a study of T cell changes during pregnancy in multiple sclerosis. Using immunoSEQ multiplex PCR, the repertoire was profiled, and TCRdb retains in-frame clones only, with some absent. Counted here are 65,000 to 90,000 clones, 80% to 95% occurring once; the ten biggest clones make up around 2%. This specimen was peripheral blood, taken in the second trimester of pregnancy. Every receptor here comes from a female donor with multiple sclerosis, enrolled in a pregnancy study. The CDR3 runs from the conserved cysteine through the conserved F or W. The D gene is left open where the match is weak. The size of a clone is reported for some rows only, either as once, few or many, or as a class for expanded clones.

>-|TRBD1|TRBJ1-2|TRBV29-1
TGCAGCGTTAACAGGGGGGGCTATGGCTACACCTTC
CSVNRGGYGYTF
>-|-|TRBJ2-1|TRBV5-1
TGCGCCAGCAGCTTCGGGACAGAGCAGTTCTTC
CASSFGTEQFF
>-|TRBD1|TRBJ1-1|TRBV19
TGTGCCAGTACTAATCTTAGGGGGCAACGAAACACTGAAGCTTTCTTT
CASTNLRGQRNTEAFF
>-|-|TRBJ1-3|TRBV9
TGTGCCAGCAGCGTCCTGGGTCAGGAAAACACCATATATTTT
CASSVLGQENTIYF
>-|TRBD2|TRBJ2-3|TRBV7-9
TGTGCCAGCAGCTTAGGTGGTCTAGCGGGAAGCACAGATACGCAGTATTTT
CASSLGGLAGSTDTQYF
>-|TRBD1|TRBJ2-5|TRBV7-9
TGTGCCAGCAGCCGGACAGGGCGAGAGACCCAGTACTTC
CASSRTGRETQYF
>-|-|TRBJ1-1|TRBV6-5
TGTGCCAGCCGGGGGAACACTGAAGCTTTCTTT
CASRGNTEAFF
>-|-|TRBJ1-5|TRBV7-2
TGTGCCAGCAGCCCAAAACAGAGCCCGGGGTATAGCAATCAGCCCCAGCATTTT
CASSPKQSPGYSNQPQHF
>-|TRBD1|TRBJ1-2|TRBV27
TGTGCCAGCAGTTTGACGGGACAGGGGAGCTACACCTTC
CASSLTGQGSYTF
>-|TRBD1|TRBJ1-2|TRBV11-1
TGTGCCAGCAGCCACGGGACAGGGCAAGGTAGCTATGGCTACACCTTC
CASSHGTGQGSYGYTF
>-|TRBD1|TRBJ2-5|TRBV9
TGTGCCAGCAGCTTTGACAGGGAAGAGACCCAGTACTTC
CASSFDREETQYF
>-|-|TRBJ2-2|TRBV5-1
TGCGCCAGCAGCTTGTACACACCAACCGTTCGGGAGCTGTTTTTT
CASSLYTPTVRELFF
>once|TRBD1|TRBJ2-2|TRBV25-1
TGTGCCAGCAGTACACCGGACAGGACCAGGGAGCTGTTTTTT
CASSTPDRTRELFF
>-|-|TRBJ1-2|TRBV5-8
TGTGCCAGCAGCTTGGAATGGGCCTACTATGGCTACACCTTC
CASSLEWAYYGYTF
>-|TRBD1|TRBJ1-3|TRBV9
TGTGCCAGCAGCCAGGGGGCTGGAAACACCATATATTTT
CASSQGAGNTIYF
>once|TRBD2|TRBJ2-2|TRBV7-6
TGTGCCAGCGGTGGACTAGCGGGAGGAACCGGGGAGCTGTTTTTT
CASGGLAGGTGELFF
>-|TRBD1|TRBJ1-3|TRBV5-4
TGTGCCAGCAGCCCAGGGGGGAATGGAAACACCATATATTTT
CASSPGGNGNTIYF
>-|-|TRBJ1-2|TRBV30
TGTGCCTGGAGTGTGGGGGGAGGCTATGGCTACACCTTC
CAWSVGGGYGYTF
>-|-|TRBJ1-1|TRBV5-1
TGCGCCAGCAGCGGTCAGGGTGTATCTCCTGAAGCTTTCTTT
CASSGQGVSPEAFF
>once|TRBD1|TRBJ2-6|TRBV23-1
TGCGCCAGCAGTCACCCGGGACAGGGGGTTAGCTCTGGGGCCAACGTCCTGACTTTC
CASSHPGQGVSSGANVLTF
>-|-|TRBJ2-7|TRBV6-7
TGTGCCAGCAGTTACTCCCCCACTCCAGGGTTAGGCTACGAGCAGTACTTC
CASSYSPTPGLGYEQYF
>-|-|TRBJ2-1|TRBV30
TGTGCCTGGAGTAGGGGCTCCTACAATGAGCAGTTCTTC
CAWSRGSYNEQFF
>-|-|TRBJ1-5|TRBV18
TGTGCCAGCTCCCCACAGTCGGGGGATCAGCCCCAGCATTTT
CASSPQSGDQPQHF
>-|-|TRBJ2-5|TRBV19
TGTGCCAGCAGTAAAGATACCAGCGGTTGGCTGGCCCAGTACTTC
CASSKDTSGWLAQYF
>-|-|TRBJ2-3|TRBV9
TGTGCCAGCAGCCCCCAGGGGAGGGGGAGAAACACAGATACGCAGTATTTT
CASSPQGRGRNTDTQYF
>-|TRBD2|TRBJ2-1|TRBV2
TGTGCCAGCAGTGTCGGACTAGTCGGCTACAATGAGCAGTTCTTC
CASSVGLVGYNEQFF
>once|-|TRBJ1-1|TRBV4-3
TGCGCCAGCAGCGTACACCCCAGGGGTGGGACTGAAGCTTTCTTT
CASSVHPRGGTEAFF
>-|TRBD2|TRBJ2-7|TRBV5-4
TGTGCCAGCAGCCCCGGACTAGCGGGCTTATCCTACGAGCAGTACTTC
CASSPGLAGLSYEQYF
>once|TRBD1|TRBJ1-4|TRBV5-4
TGTGCCAGCAGCACAGGGGGCCGTAATGAAAAACTGTTTTTT
CASSTGGRNEKLFF
>once|-|TRBJ2-2|TRBV5-1
TGCGCCAGCAGATGGCGGGGAGACACCGGGGAGCTGTTTTTT
CASRWRGDTGELFF
>once|-|TRBJ1-2|TRBV7-9
TGTGCCAGCAACAAGGGGCAGGTCTTAGCCCAGCTCGGCTACACCTTC
CASNKGQVLAQLGYTF
>-|TRBD2|TRBJ2-7|TRBV14
TGTGCCAGCAGCCAAGATTGGAGGACTAGCGGTCTCTACGAGCAGTACTTC
CASSQDWRTSGLYEQYF
>-|TRBD1|TRBJ2-5|TRBV4-1
TGCGCCAGCAGCCAAGACCGGGACAGGGGGGAGACCCAGTACTTC
CASSQDRDRGETQYF
>-|-|TRBJ2-7|TRBV7-8
TGTGCCAGCAGCACGTCCGGGACACCATCCTACGAGCAGTACTTC
CASSTSGTPSYEQYF
>-|-|TRBJ1-1|TRBV6-5
TGTGCCAGCAGCGTCCTCCCGGGGGTGAAGGGTGAAGCTTTCTTT
CASSVLPGVKGEAFF
>-|TRBD2|TRBJ2-7|TRBV2
TGTGCCAGCAGGGTCGGGGGGGCATCCTACGAGCAGTACTTC
CASRVGGASYEQYF
>once|-|TRBJ1-5|TRBV13
TGTGCCAGCAGCTTTGGGGAGGACAATCAGCCCCAGCATTTT
CASSFGEDNQPQHF
>-|-|TRBJ1-2|TRBV7-9
TGTGCCAGCAGCTTAAAGGCAGGGGATGACTATGGCTACACCTTC
CASSLKAGDDYGYTF
>once|-|TRBJ1-2|TRBV2
TGTGCCAGCAGTGAACGGGGAACAGGGGGCTACACCTTC
CASSERGTGGYTF
>once|TRBD1|TRBJ1-2|TRBV2
TGTGCCAGCAGTGAAGCGCGGGGTGGGACAGGCTATGGCTACACCTTC
CASSEARGGTGYGYTF
>-|-|TRBJ2-3|TRBV27
TGTGCCAGCAGTTCCTGGGGCCCAGATACGCAGTATTTT
CASSSWGPDTQYF
>once|-|TRBJ2-3|TRBV11-2
TGTGCCAGCAGCTTAGGTCGGGGAATCGGCACAGATACGCAGTATTTT
CASSLGRGIGTDTQYF